The 20 T cell receptor beta chains below all came from one sample that was sequenced in a study of cytomegalovirus exposure and HLA in healthy donors. The PCR had 60 Vbeta and 13 Jbeta primers. Sequencing used immunoSEQ multiplex PCR; TCRdb keeps in-frame clones, though not all of them. In the table there are 85,000 to 100,000 clones, around 79% of which are singletons. The sample taken for sequencing was PBMCs. The receptors originated from a woman between 35 and 50 years old in good health and CMV-seronegative.

This chain uses TRBV7-6 with TRBJ1-2, with D possibly TRBD1 on 5 matching bases. CDR3 length: 15 amino acids. V lost 8 bases and J lost 2, with 18 bases in between. Germline CDR1 reads SGHVS; CDR2 reads FNYEAQ. The CDR3: CASRRAGYVNYGYTF. CDR3 coding DNA: TGTGCCAGCCGACGGGCAGGGTACGTAAACTATGGCTACACCTTC. The whole variable domain, remainder taken from reference TRBV7-6 and TRBJ1-2, is GAGVSQSPRYKVTKRGQDVALRCDPISGHVSLYWYRQALGQGPEFLTYFNYEAQQDKSGLPNDRFSAERPEGSISTLTIQRTEQRDSAMYRCASRRAGYVNYGYTFGSGTRLTVV.

The chain is built from TRBV15 and TRBJ1-3; no reliable D call. The CDR3 is 12 residues long. V shed 4 bases and J shed 4 bases, with 5 bases lying between them. The germline CDR1 and CDR2 sequences are LNHNV and YYDKDF (reference sequence). The CDR3 region has the DNA TGTGCCACCAGCATACAGGGAAACACCATATATTTT. Residues: CATSIQGNTIYF.

The V gene is TRBV2, the J gene TRBJ1-5; 7 bases map to TRBD1. The CDR3 sequence is 14 residues long. Germline loops: CDR1 SNHLY, CDR2 FYNNEI. The V segment lost 6 bases and the J segment 1 base; nucleotides outside the gene matches: 3. This CDR3 is CASRQGESNQPQHF. CDR3 sequence (DNA): TGTGCCAGCAGGCAGGGGGAAAGCAATCAGCCCCAGCATTTT.

This rearrangement joins TRBV9 to TRBJ2-5; D is unresolved. The ends were cut back, 0 bases at V and 0 bases at J, with 6 bases in the middle. CDR1 and CDR2 from the germline V gene are SGDLS and YYNGEE. The CDR3 is 14 amino acids. The CDR3 DNA follows: TGTGCCAGCAGCGTAGGTCCGTACCAAGAGACCCAGTACTTC. Its protein product is CASSVGPYQETQYF.

Comment on this clone: Other DNA sequences of this sample code for an identical CDR3. CDR3 protein: CASRGTGANYGYTF. CDR3 DNA sequence: TGTGCCAGCAGAGGGACAGGGGCTAACTATGGCTACACCTTC. V and J are TRBV2 and TRBJ1-2, with 10 bases fitting TRBD1. The CDR3 contains 14 residues. Germline trimming cut 6 bases from V and 0 bases from J; bases unmatched to any gene: 1. Germline values: CDR1 SNHLY, CDR2 FYNNEI.

This clone appeared once. This chain connects TRBV19 to TRBJ1-1; the D gene is possibly TRBD1 (6 bases). Germline assignment: CDR1 LNHDA and CDR2 SQIVND (reference sequence). V gave up 8 bases and J gave up 3 bases, with 19 bases separating them. The CDR3 runs 15 residues. The CDR3, as DNA: TGTGCCAGTCACAACCCGGCAGGGGCCCACACTGAAGCTTTCTTT. This translates into CASHNPAGAHTEAFF.

On this clone: One end of the junction does not line up with germline, which may come from a read error. The chain has TRBV30 and TRBJ2-7; the D gene is possibly TRBD2 (7 bases). The CDR3 contains 11 residues. Germline loops: CDR1 GTSNPN, CDR2 SVGIG (reference sequence). The CDR3 is CAWSVGGGVGF. The CDR3 DNA follows: TGTGCCTGGAGTGTTGGAGGGGGGGTAGGGTTC.

This clone was picked up a small number of times. This sequence joins TRBV6-4 and TRBJ2-2; TRBD1 agrees at 8 bases. Germline CDR1 reads MRHNA; CDR2 reads SNTAGT. The CDR3 covers 14 residues. With 6 bases clipped from V and 3 bases from J, the junction kept 3 bases outside the gene matches. In nucleotides, the CDR3 is TGTGCCAGCAGAAAACAGGGGGACACCGGGGAGCTGTTTTTT. Translation: CASRKQGDTGELFF.

This clone was counted between two and nine times. The chain links TRBV5-6 to TRBJ1-1, with D perhaps TRBD1 (5 bases). CDR3 length equals 16 residues. CDR1 is SGHDT and CDR2 is YYEEEE in the germline V gene. Trimming removed 4 bases from V and 1 base from J, with 17 bases in between. CDR3 in DNA: TGTGCCAGCAGCCTCATCCCCTCTACAGGGAACACTGAAGCTTTCTTT. This encodes CASSLIPSTGNTEAFF.

This chain connects TRBV30 to TRBJ1-2, with D uncertain. Trimming cost V 2 bases and J 0 bases, with 10 bases left between them. Germline CDR1 reads GTSNPN; CDR2 reads SVGIG (reference sequence). The CDR3 sequence is 14 residues long. The CDR3 loop reads CAWSTQRANYGYTF. The CDR3, as DNA: TGTGCCTGGAGTACCCAGCGAGCTAACTATGGCTACACCTTC.

V usage is TRBV27 and J usage is TRBJ2-7; 7 bases line up with TRBD2. V lost 6 bases, J lost 3 bases, and 8 bases stayed unmatched. The CDR3 contains 14 residues. The germline gives CDR1 MNHEY, CDR2 SMNVEV (reference sequence). Here the CDR3 DNA reads TGTGCCAGCAGCTTCGGGCTAGCGGACTACGAGCAGTACTTC. Encoded protein: CASSFGLADYEQYF.

The CDR3 here is CASSSGGLGYEQYF. The CDR3 DNA follows: TGTGCCAGCAGCTCAGGGGGGTTGGGCTACGAGCAGTACTTC. The gene calls are TRBV7-6 and TRBJ2-7, with D possibly being TRBD1 (7 bases). V was clipped by 4 bases and J by 3 bases, with 13 bases between them. CDR3 length equals 14 residues. Germline CDR1 SGHVS, CDR2 FNYEAQ.

The chain recombines TRBV6-4 with TRBJ2-1; no reliable D call. This CDR3 spans 14 amino acids. Germline CDR1 is MRHNA and CDR2 is SNTAGT. The ends were cut back, 4 bases at V and 5 bases at J, with 12 bases in the middle. The CDR3 is CASSGSAGHNEQFF. The CDR3 region has the DNA TGTGCCAGCAGTGGGTCGGCAGGCCACAATGAGCAGTTCTTC.

The rearrangement uses TRBV4-1 and TRBJ2-3; TRBD2 might be the D (6 bases). The CDR3 is 17 residues long. Between the trimmed V and J ends, which lost 1 base and 3 bases, there was a span of 17 bases. CDR1 and CDR2 (germline): MGHRA, YSYEKL. CDR3 nucleotide sequence: TGCGCCAGCAGCCAAGGGCGGACGGAGCGGGTGACAGATACGCAGTATTTT. It translates to CASSQGRTERVTDTQYF.

The chain couples TRBV10-3 to TRBJ1-2; TRBD1 agrees at 8 bases. The germline V gene has CDR1 ENHRY and CDR2 SYGVKD. The CDR3 length is 13 residues. V trimming: 2 bases; J trimming: 8 bases; junction bases outside the gene matches: 4. Here the CDR3 reads CAISEQGARGYTF. Here the CDR3 DNA reads TGTGCCATCAGTGAGCAGGGGGCGAGAGGCTACACCTTC.

This clone was picked up one time. V usage is TRBV19 and J usage is TRBJ1-3; D is uncertain. Germline-derived CDR1 and CDR2 are LNHDA and SQIVND (reference sequence). The CDR3 spans 14 residues. The germline V and J ends were trimmed by 5 bases and 2 bases, with 10 bases remaining between them. The CDR3 sequence is CASSLGGTGNTIYF. The CDR3 nucleotides read TGTGCCAGTAGTTTGGGAGGAACTGGAAACACCATATATTTT. Full variable domain (outside the CDR3, taken from reference TRBV19 and TRBJ1-3): DGGITQSPKYLFRKEGQNVTLSCEQNLNHDAMYWYRQDPGQGLRLIYYSQIVNDFQKGDIAEGYSVSREKKESFPLTVTSAQKNPTAFYLCASSLGGTGNTIYFGEGSWLTVV.

The chain recombines TRBV9 with TRBJ2-5, with TRBD2 matching 7 bases. Germline CDR1 and CDR2: SGDLS and YYNGEE. There are 15 residues in the CDR3. Trimming removed 3 bases from V and 5 bases from J; junction bases left unmatched: 10. The CDR3, as DNA: TGTGCCAGCAGCGGGGTTGCGGGGGAGGTGGAGACCCAGTACTTC. Amino acid sequence: CASSGVAGEVETQYF. The variable domain in full, completed from reference TRBV9 and TRBJ2-5, reads DSGVTQTPKHLITATGQRVTLRCSPRSGDLSVYWYQQSLDQGLQFLIQYYNGEERAKGNILERFSAQQFPDLHSELNLSSLELGDSALYFCASSGVAGEVETQYFGPGTRLLVL.

The rearrangement joins TRBV7-3 to TRBJ2-2; D is uncertain. Germline CDR1 reads SGHTA; CDR2 reads FQGTGA. The V gene lost 4 bases and the J gene lost 3 bases, with 3 bases spanning the gap. The CDR3 contains 12 residues. The CDR3 loop is CASSSDTGELFF. The CDR3 DNA reads as TGTGCCAGCAGCTCCGACACCGGGGAGCTGTTTTTT.

V usage is TRBV7-9 and J usage is TRBJ1-4, with D uncertain. V was pared by 4 bases and J by 4 bases, with 7 bases between. The CDR3 is made up of 13 amino acids. In germline, CDR1 is SEHNR, CDR2 FQNEAQ (reference sequence). CDR3 in DNA: TGTGCCAGCAGCTCTAGGAATAATGAAAAACTGTTTTTT. This encodes CASSSRNNEKLFF.

This clone was seen only once. The chain carries TRBV6-6 and TRBJ1-2; 8 bases are a match to TRBD1. Looked up from germline, CDR1 is MNHNY and CDR2 is SVGAGI (reference sequence). V was clipped by 5 bases and J by 5 bases; unmatched bases: 7. This CDR3 is 14 amino acids long. The CDR3 is CASSRGQGFYGYTF. CDR3 bases: TGTGCCAGCAGTCGTGGACAGGGTTTTTATGGCTACACCTTC.